Following are 19 T cell receptor beta chains from one sample sequenced in a study of cytotoxic CD8 clonotypes in ibrutinib-treated CLL. The method was immunoSEQ multiplex PCR; TCRdb's version includes in-frame clones alone and lacks a portion of them. This sample has around 24,000 clones; approximately 72% occur once, and the top ten carry more than 7.5%. The specimen comprised PBMCs, sampled before ibrutinib treatment. These receptors originate from a human donor with chronic lymphocytic leukemia.

The genes are TRBV21-1 and TRBJ1-2; TRBD1 was called by the table and not checked on the DNA. TRBV21-1 is shown as a pseudogene. This CDR3 is built from 12 residues. CDR3 loop: CASYRKIYGYTF. In nucleotides, the CDR3 is TGTGCCAGCTACAGAAAGATCTATGGCTACACCTTC.

The chain has TRBV4-1 and TRBJ2-6; D is ambiguous. Trimming took 0 bases from V and 2 from J, leaving 8 bases between them. CDR3 length: 16 residues. CDR1 is MGHRA and CDR2 is YSYEKL in the germline V gene. The CDR3 sequence: CASSQDNSAGANVLTF. For the CDR3, the DNA is TGCGCCAGCAGCCAAGATAACAGTGCTGGGGCCAACGTCCTGACTTTC.

This clone was seen only a few times. The chain joins TRBV2 to TRBJ1-1, with a tentative D call TRBD1 (5 bases). Germline V CDR1 and CDR2: SNHLY, FYNNEI. The V end was cut by 8 bases, the J end by 1 base, with 11 bases between. The CDR3 covers 13 residues. The DNA for the CDR3 is TGTGCCAGCGGGCTGGGGGAGAACACTGAAGCTTTCTTT. The encoded protein is CASGLGENTEAFF.

The chain links TRBV5-6 to TRBJ1-1; D is unresolved. V gave up 0 bases and J gave up 1 base, with 4 bases separating them. The CDR3 has 13 residues. Germline V CDR1 and CDR2: SGHDT, YYEEEE. The CDR3 is CASSLVKNTEAFF. CDR3 DNA sequence: TGTGCCAGCAGCTTGGTCAAGAACACTGAAGCTTTCTTT. The full variable domain, completed using reference TRBV5-6 and TRBJ1-1, is DAGVTQSPTHLIKTRGQQVTLRCSPKSGHDTVSWYQQALGQGPQFIFQYYEEEERQRGNFPDRFSGHQFPNYSSELNVNALLLGDSALYLCASSLVKNTEAFFGQGTRLTVV.

The rearrangement links TRBV30 to TRBJ2-4; 9 bases are a match to TRBD1. In germline, CDR1 is GTSNPN, CDR2 SVGIG (reference sequence). V was pared by 1 base and J by 1 base, with 5 bases of the junction left unmatched. This CDR3 region has 16 residues. The CDR3 region is CAWSAIDRGAKNIQYF. CDR3 nucleotide sequence: TGTGCCTGGAGTGCGATTGACAGGGGGGCCAAAAACATTCAGTACTTC.

The V call is TRBV6-6, the J call TRBJ2-3; possibly TRBD2 for D (5 bases). Germline lookup yields CDR1 MNHNY and CDR2 SVGAGI (reference sequence). Trimming removed 8 bases from V and 6 bases from J, with 21 bases in between. CDR3 length: 15 residues. CDR3 nucleotide sequence: TGTGCCAGCCTTGGAGAGAGAACCGAGCGGGATACGCAGTATTTT. Its protein product is CASLGERTERDTQYF.

The CDR3 sequence: CASSYNRGRVTEAFF. Here the CDR3 DNA reads TGTGCCAGCAGTTACAACAGGGGGCGCGTCACTGAAGCTTTCTTT. The chain carries TRBV6-6 and TRBJ1-1; 9 bases fit TRBD1. CDR3 size: 15 residues. From germline, CDR1 is MNHNY and CDR2 SVGAGI (reference sequence). The junction had 5 bases not matched to a gene; V was cut back by 2 bases and J by 4 bases.

The rearrangement uses TRBV7-9 and TRBJ1-4, with D possibly TRBD1 on 6 matching bases. The CDR3 is made up of 15 amino acids. Germline V CDR1 and CDR2: SEHNR, FQNEAQ (reference sequence). Deletions cut 5 bases from V and 7 bases from J, with 17 bases between. The CDR3 bases are TGTGCCAGCAGCAGATACAGGGAGGTGGTTGAAAAACTGTTTTTT. Translation gives CASSRYREVVEKLFF. The full variable domain, in which reference TRBV7-9 and TRBJ1-4 provide the parts outside the CDR3, is DTGVSQNPRHKITKRGQNVTFRCDPISEHNRLYWYRQTLGQGPEFLTYFQNEAQLEKSRLLSDRFSAERPKGSFSTLEIQRTEQGDSAMYLCASSRYREVVEKLFFGSGTQLSVL.

The V and J genes are TRBV30 and TRBJ1-1; D possibly corresponds to TRBD1 (5 bases). The CDR3 is made up of 14 amino acids. V was clipped by 0 bases and J by 1 base, with 9 bases between them. The germline CDR1 and CDR2 sequences are GTSNPN and SVGIG (reference sequence). Here the CDR3 DNA reads TGTGCCTGGAGTGTTGGACATCCGAACACTGAAGCTTTCTTT. Translating it yields CAWSVGHPNTEAFF.

The CDR3 spells CASSESKQGVNTEAFF. In DNA, the CDR3 is TGCGCCAGCAGTGAGTCGAAGCAGGGGGTGAACACTGAAGCTTTCTTT. This rearrangement joins TRBV10-2 to TRBJ1-1, with 7 bases matching TRBD1. V lost 0 bases, J lost 0 bases, and 4 bases stayed unmatched. CDR3 length: 16 residues. CDR1 and CDR2 (germline): WSHSY, SAAADI.

The chain recombines TRBV7-2 with TRBJ2-5; 15 nucleotides align to TRBD2. The junction had 12 bases not matched to a gene; V was cut back by 5 bases and J by 5 bases. Per germline, CDR1 SGHTA and CDR2 FQGNSA. CDR3 length: 18 residues. The CDR3 DNA follows: TGTGCCAGCAGCCTCCGAGGGACTAGCGGGAGGAGTAGGGAGACCCAGTACTTC. Its translation: CASSLRGTSGRSRETQYF.

The rearrangement uses TRBV4-3 and TRBJ1-5; weak D call: TRBD1 (6 bases). The CDR3 sequence is 16 residues long. The germline V gene encodes CDR1 LGHNA and CDR2 YSLEER. The V and J ends lost 0 bases and 6 bases respectively, with 15 bases between them. CDR3 sequence (DNA): TGCGCCAGCAGCCAAGATCCCCAGGGAGGGGGTCAGCCCCAGCATTTT. Its protein is CASSQDPQGGGQPQHF.

The V and J genes are TRBV5-1 and TRBJ2-3; D gene unclear. Germline loops: CDR1 SGHRS, CDR2 YFSETQ. This CDR3 has 13 amino acids. Trimming shortened V by 3 bases and J by 0 bases, and 5 bases separated the two germline ends. CDR3 sequence reads: CASSSASTDTQYF. CDR3 in DNA: TGCGCCAGCAGCTCGGCGAGCACAGATACGCAGTATTTT. The whole variable domain, remainder taken from reference TRBV5-1 and TRBJ2-3, is KAGVTQTPRYLIKTRGQQVTLSCSPISGHRSVSWYQQTPGQGLQFLFEYFSETQRNKGNFPGRFSGRQFSNSRSEMNVSTLELGDSALYLCASSSASTDTQYFGPGTRLTVL.

This CDR3 reads CASSIASGASTDTQYF. CDR3 coding DNA: TGTGCCAGTAGTATTGCTAGCGGTGCTAGCACAGATACGCAGTATTTT. The gene calls are TRBV19 and TRBJ2-3, with TRBD2 identical over 7 bases. The CDR3 loop spans 16 amino acids. The germline gives CDR1 LNHDA, CDR2 SQIVND (reference sequence). The J segment lost 0 bases and the V segment lost 3 bases, leaving 6 bases of the junction unmatched.

V and J are TRBV11-2 and TRBJ2-7, with 12 positions matching TRBD2. Germline CDR1 SGHAT, CDR2 FQNNGV. The CDR3 has 17 amino acids. V dropped 0 bases and J dropped 4; count of bases not matched to a gene: 7. CDR3 loop: CASSLDRGLAGPYEQYF. The CDR3 DNA follows: TGTGCCAGCAGCTTAGACAGGGGACTAGCGGGTCCTTACGAGCAGTACTTC.

This clone was observed a few times. The chain combines TRBV30 with TRBJ1-1, with 7 nucleotides matching TRBD1. CDR3 size: 18 residues. Trimming took 1 base from V and 0 from J; bases not matched to a gene: 14. Germline-derived CDR1 and CDR2 are GTSNPN and SVGIG (reference sequence). The CDR3 DNA is TGTGCCTGGAGTGCCAAGGACAGGTCGGTAAAAGTGAACACTGAAGCTTTCTTT. This gives the protein CAWSAKDRSVKVNTEAFF.

This clone was seen just once. DNA for the CDR3: TGTGCCAGCAGTTACCTGGGCAGACTAGACACAGATACGCAGTATTTT. Protein sequence: CASSYLGRLDTDTQYF. This rearrangement joins TRBV6-5 to TRBJ2-3, with D possibly being TRBD2 (6 bases). CDR3 size: 16 residues. Trimming pared 2 bases from V and 2 bases from J, leaving 14 bases between. The germline V gene has CDR1 MNHEY and CDR2 SVGAGI.

CDR3 loop: CSVGRGSPGEQYF. The CDR3 coding sequence is TGCAGCGTTGGGAGGGGGTCCCCGGGCGAGCAGTACTTC. The chain is built from TRBV29-1 and TRBJ2-7; TRBD1 or TRBD2 may be the D gene (6 bases each). V lost 4 bases and J lost 6, with 16 bases in between. This CDR3 has 13 amino acids. The germline gives CDR1 SQVTM, CDR2 ANQGSEA.

The rearrangement links TRBV7-9 to TRBJ1-2, with D uncertain. This CDR3 is built from 15 residues. Germline CDR1 is SEHNR and CDR2 is FQNEAQ (reference sequence). V shed 1 base and J shed 7 bases, with 16 bases lying between them. Here the CDR3 reads CASSLGGFIAGGYTF. The DNA of the CDR3 is TGTGCCAGCAGCTTAGGAGGTTTTATCGCGGGTGGCTACACCTTC.